The 25 T cell receptor beta chains listed next were all sequenced from one sample in a study of cytomegalovirus exposure and HLA in healthy donors. The PCR ran on 60 Vbeta and 13 Jbeta primers. The method was immunoSEQ multiplex PCR; TCRdb's version includes in-frame clones alone and lacks a portion of them. The table shows roughly 140,000 clones, with 75% to 80% occurring only once. The sequenced material came from PBMCs. Source of these receptors: a woman in her 40s in good health and CMV-seropositive.

This chain joins TRBV5-1 and TRBJ2-3; D possibly corresponds to TRBD2 (6 bases). Between the trimmed V and J ends, which lost 1 base and 2 bases, there was a span of 8 bases. The V gene's germline CDR1 is SGHRS and CDR2 YFSETQ. The CDR3 sequence is 14 residues long. Written as DNA, the CDR3 is TGCGCCAGCAGCTTGCTAGCGCACACAGATACGCAGTATTTT. As protein: CASSLLAHTDTQYF.

The chain recombines TRBV9 with TRBJ1-5, with 9 bases that match TRBD1. The germline gives CDR1 SGDLS, CDR2 YYNGEE. V was pared by 4 bases and J by 5 bases, with 4 bases of the junction left unmatched. The CDR3 contains 14 residues. For the CDR3, the DNA is TGTGCCAGCAGCTTCACAGGGGGCGATCAGCCCCAGCATTTT. Its translation: CASSFTGGDQPQHF.

This clone was recorded many times. J is TRBJ2-1 and V is TRBV10-3, with 11 bases fitting TRBD1. This CDR3 spans 15 amino acids. Trimming took 8 bases from V and 7 from J; bases not matched to a gene: 10. Germline values: CDR1 ENHRY, CDR2 SYGVKD. This chain's CDR3 is CAIARTGGMGNEQFF. The CDR3 nucleotides read TGTGCCATCGCCCGGACAGGGGGCATGGGTAATGAGCAGTTCTTC.

A remark on this clone: Relative to the germline gene, one junction end is altered; a read error may explain this. The rearrangement uses TRBV18 and TRBJ1-2; D remains unclear. This CDR3 comprises 19 residues. From germline, CDR1 is KGHSH and CDR2 LQKENI. CDR3 sequence reads: CASSPAAVIPKLSNYGYIF. The CDR3 region has the DNA TGTGCCAGCTCACCGGCGGCAGTCATTCCAAAACTCTCTAACTATGGCTACATCTTC.

This clone showed up just a few times. The chain combines TRBV6-1 with TRBJ1-3; D not certain. The CDR3 consists of 15 residues. V gave up 8 bases and J gave up 2 bases, with 16 bases separating them. Germline CDR1 and CDR2: MNHNS and SASEGT. The CDR3 nucleotides read TGTGCCAGCCTGGCGGGGAGTATGGCTGGAAACACCATATATTTT. It encodes CASLAGSMAGNTIYF.

V is TRBV15 and J is TRBJ2-7; D perhaps matches TRBD1 (5 bases). The germline gives CDR1 LNHNV, CDR2 YYDKDF (reference sequence). The CDR3 is made up of 15 amino acids. Deletions cut 1 base from V and 0 bases from J, with 10 bases between. This chain's CDR3 is CATSRAPQGSYEQYF. The CDR3 nucleotides read TGTGCCACCAGCAGAGCACCCCAGGGCTCCTACGAGCAGTACTTC.

The rearrangement links TRBV5-1 to TRBJ2-1, with TRBD2 identical over 7 bases. The V gene end was trimmed by 1 base and the J gene end by 3 bases; junction bases not matched to a gene: 4. The CDR3 consists of 15 residues. CDR1 and CDR2 from the germline V gene are SGHRS and YFSETQ. The CDR3 nucleotides read TGCGCCAGCAGCTTGAGTCTAGCGGACTACAATGAGCAGTTCTTC. Protein: CASSLSLADYNEQFF.

In this sample, this clone turned up once. The chain carries TRBV27 and TRBJ2-1; D remains ambiguous. The germline V gene has CDR1 MNHEY and CDR2 SMNVEV (reference sequence). Trimming removed 5 bases from V and 3 bases from J, with 5 bases in between. The length of the CDR3 is 12 residues. This chain's CDR3 is CASSPRYNEQFF. CDR3 DNA: TGTGCCAGCAGTCCCCGCTACAATGAGCAGTTCTTC.

V and J are TRBV6-5 and TRBJ1-1; no clear D gene. The V and J ends lost 0 bases and 11 bases respectively, with 13 bases between them. CDR3 length equals 13 residues. Germline values: CDR1 MNHEY, CDR2 SVGAGI. Here the CDR3 reads CASSYSQTREAFF. The CDR3, as DNA: TGTGCCAGCAGTTACTCGCAGACCCGGGAGGCTTTCTTT.

The chain employs TRBV5-1 and TRBJ1-4; 8 positions match TRBD1. V lost 1 base to trimming and J lost 4 bases; unmatched junction nucleotides: 3. The CDR3 runs to 15 residues. Germline CDR1 and CDR2: SGHRS and YFSETQ. CDR3 loop: CASSLLQGGNEKLFF. CDR3 bases: TGCGCCAGCAGCTTGTTACAGGGGGGTAATGAAAAACTGTTTTTT.

This chain connects TRBV15 to TRBJ2-1; D might be TRBD1 (5 bases). Trimming left V 2 bases short and J 4 bases short, with 9 bases between. The CDR3 is 14 amino acids. CDR1 is LNHNV, CDR2 YYDKDF, per germline (reference sequence). CDR3 protein: CATSRLDNYNEQFF. DNA of the CDR3: TGTGCCACCAGCAGATTGGACAATTACAATGAGCAGTTCTTC. Filled out from reference TRBV15 and TRBJ2-1, the complete variable domain reads DAMVIQNPRYQVTQFGKPVTLSCSQTLNHNVMYWYQQKSSQAPKLLFHYYDKDFNNEADTPDNFQSRRPNTSFCFLDIRSPGLGDTAMYLCATSRLDNYNEQFFGPGTRLTVL.

V usage is TRBV5-1 and J usage is TRBJ2-2; the D gene is possibly TRBD2 (5 bases). The germline V and J ends were trimmed by 3 bases and 6 bases, with 9 bases remaining between them. CDR1 and CDR2 from the germline V gene are SGHRS and YFSETQ. The CDR3 has 13 residues. The chain's CDR3 is CASSSTRSGELFF. The CDR3 DNA reads TGCGCCAGCAGCTCAACTAGGTCCGGGGAGCTGTTTTTT. Full variable domain (missing parts from reference TRBV5-1 and TRBJ2-2): KAGVTQTPRYLIKTRGQQVTLSCSPISGHRSVSWYQQTPGQGLQFLFEYFSETQRNKGNFPGRFSGRQFSNSRSEMNVSTLELGDSALYLCASSSTRSGELFFGEGSRLTVL.

The chain combines TRBV6-6 with TRBJ2-3, with D perhaps TRBD2 (6 bases). The CDR3 has 16 amino acids. V was pared by 7 bases and J by 2 bases, with 19 bases between. CDR1 is MNHNY and CDR2 is SVGAGI in the germline V gene (reference sequence). The CDR3: CASTRVPGELTDTQYF. DNA of the CDR3: TGTGCCAGCACACGGGTCCCGGGAGAGCTCACAGATACGCAGTATTTT.

As regards this clone: One junction end disagrees with the germline gene, perhaps due to a read error. V and J are TRBV7-9 and TRBJ2-5, with TRBD1 identical over 9 bases. In germline, CDR1 is SEHNR, CDR2 FQNEAQ (reference sequence). This CDR3 comprises 16 residues. The DNA for the CDR3 is TGTTCCAGCAGCTTATCCGGGACAGGGCGGCAAGAGACCCAGTACTTC. Translated, it gives CSSSLSGTGRQETQYF.

This clone has just a few counts. This chain's CDR3 is CASSEQGTTEAFF. Here the CDR3 DNA reads TGTGCCAGCAGTGAACAGGGGACCACTGAAGCTTTCTTT. This chain connects TRBV6-5 to TRBJ1-1; 7 bases line up with TRBD1. The CDR3 extends over 13 amino acids. V was clipped by 5 bases and J by 4 bases; unmatched bases: 4. Germline-derived CDR1 and CDR2 are MNHEY and SVGAGI.

This clone has a single count. This sequence joins TRBV29-1 and TRBJ2-1, with 7 bases matching TRBD2. The J segment lost 0 bases and the V segment lost 3 bases, leaving 2 bases of the junction unmatched. This CDR3 comprises 14 residues. Germline CDR1 and CDR2: SQVTM and ANQGSEA. This CDR3 reads CSVDASGSYNEQFF. The CDR3 DNA sequence: TGCAGCGTTGATGCTAGCGGCTCCTACAATGAGCAGTTCTTC.

V gene TRBV25-1 combines with J gene TRBJ2-7; 8 nucleotides agree with TRBD2. CDR1 is MGHDK and CDR2 is SYGVNS in the germline V gene. V trimming: 3 bases; J trimming: 5 bases; junction bases outside the gene matches: 6. This CDR3 is built from 14 residues. The CDR3 nucleotides read TGTGCCAGCAGTGACTCGGGAGGGCCAGACGAGCAGTACTTC. Its translation is CASSDSGGPDEQYF.

This clone was seen once. The chain is built from TRBV6-6 and TRBJ2-1; 7 positions match TRBD2. V gave up 6 bases and J gave up 5 bases; unmatched junction bases: 10. The CDR3 covers 15 residues. The germline V gene encodes CDR1 MNHNY and CDR2 SVGAGI (reference sequence). CDR3 nucleotide sequence: TGTGCCAGCAGCCCTCCCGGGACTATCCACAATGAGCAGTTCTTC. Protein product: CASSPPGTIHNEQFF.

The rearrangement links TRBV5-4 to TRBJ2-7; 9 bases align to TRBD2. Germline trimming cut 1 base from V and 0 bases from J; bases unmatched to any gene: 2. Germline V gene data show CDR1 as SGHNT and CDR2 as YYREEE (reference sequence). The length of the CDR3 is 15 residues. The CDR3 region is CASSLSSGSSYEQYF. The DNA of the CDR3 is TGTGCCAGCAGCTTGAGTAGCGGGAGCTCCTACGAGCAGTACTTC. The entire variable domain, with the rest obtained from reference TRBV5-4 and TRBJ2-7, is as follows: ETGVTQSPTHLIKTRGQQVTLRCSSQSGHNTVSWYQQALGQGPQFIFQYYREEENGRGNFPPRFSGLQFPNYSSELNVNALELDDSALYLCASSLSSGSSYEQYFGPGTRLTVT.

This chain links TRBV7-9 with TRBJ1-1; D is ambiguous. This CDR3 has 12 residues. CDR1 SEHNR and CDR2 FQNEAQ come from the germline V gene (reference sequence). V lost 5 bases to trimming and J lost 0 bases, with 4 bases between them. The CDR3 bases are TGTGCCAGCAGCCTAATGAACACTGAAGCTTTCTTT. Translated, it gives CASSLMNTEAFF.

The genes are TRBV28 and TRBJ1-5; 8 nucleotides match TRBD1. The CDR3 contains 16 residues. J gave up 7 bases and V 1 base, and 9 bases lay outside the gene matches. Germline assignment: CDR1 MDHEN and CDR2 SYDVKM. CDR3 DNA sequence: TGTGCCAGCAGTTTATCCCAATCAGGGGGCGGACAGCCCCAGCATTTT. This sequence encodes CASSLSQSGGGQPQHF.

The sample holds one count of this clone. The rearrangement links TRBV18 to TRBJ1-1; 7 bases line up with TRBD1. V trimming: 3 bases; J trimming: 4 bases; junction bases outside the gene matches: 2. The CDR3 contains 13 residues. Germline V gene sequence: CDR1 KGHSH, CDR2 LQKENI. The CDR3 nucleotides read TGTGCCAGCTCACCTGACAGGGTCACTGAAGCTTTCTTT. Translation: CASSPDRVTEAFF. Looking up the rest from reference TRBV18 and TRBJ1-1 gives the full variable domain: NAGVMQNPRHLVRRRGQEARLRCSPMKGHSHVYWYRQLPEEGLKFMVYLQKENIIDESGMPKERFSAEFPKEGPSILRIQQVVRGDSAAYFCASSPDRVTEAFFGQGTRLTVV.

The chain carries TRBV6-5 and TRBJ2-7; TRBD1 agrees at 9 bases. The CDR3 extends over 13 amino acids. Losses at the gene ends were 6 bases for V and 6 bases for J; bases not matched to a gene: 6. CDR1 MNHEY and CDR2 SVGAGI come from the germline V gene. The CDR3 region has the DNA TGTGCCAGCAGACCACAGGGGGCCTCCGAGCAGTACTTC. Encoded protein: CASRPQGASEQYF.

This rearrangement joins TRBV6-5 to TRBJ2-2; 9 nucleotides match TRBD1. The CDR3 has 16 amino acids. Germline trimming cut 2 bases from V and 7 bases from J; bases unmatched to any gene: 8. Germline V gene data show CDR1 as MNHEY and CDR2 as SVGAGI. This CDR3 reads CASSYRGQGKNGELFF. The CDR3 DNA is TGTGCCAGCAGTTACAGAGGACAGGGGAAAAACGGGGAGCTGTTTTTT.

This clone appeared a few times. The genes are TRBV19 and TRBJ2-7; 8 bases map to TRBD1. The V gene end was trimmed by 3 bases and the J gene end by 3 bases; junction bases not matched to a gene: 4. The CDR3 contains 14 residues. CDR1 and CDR2 from the germline V gene are LNHDA and SQIVND (reference sequence). The CDR3 reads CASSIGTGNYEQYF. CDR3 nucleotides: TGTGCCAGTAGTATCGGGACAGGCAACTACGAGCAGTACTTC.